Listed below are T cell receptor beta chains from one sample, sequenced in a study of CD8+CD57+ T cells in acquired aplastic anemia. One entry per CDR3 protein results from TCRdb running MiXCR on the reads. The sample contains some 290,000 distinct CDR3 sequences, around 60% of which appear only once. Sequencing was carried out using sorted CD4+, CD8+, or CD8+CD57+ T cells (not recorded which) from PBMCs. The receptors were gathered from a human donor with severe aplastic anemia or a healthy control (not recorded which). CDR3s include the opening cysteine and the closing phenylalanine or tryptophan. The D gene is left open where the match is weak. Clone size is not always given. Where it is, it says once, few, many or a class for expanded clones.

v_call: TRBV14; j_call: TRBJ2-7; clone_size: NA; d_call: NA; cdr3_aa: CASSQAGVLKQYF; cdr3_nt: TGTGCCAGCAGCCAAGCAGGTGTACTGAAGCAGTACTTC
v_call: TRBV12-3/TRBV12-4; j_call: TRBJ2-7; clone_size: once; d_call: TRBD1; cdr3_aa: CASSPSTGDRGYEQYF; cdr3_nt: TGTGCCAGCAGTCCATCAACGGGGGACAGGGGCTACGAGCAGTACTTC
v_call: TRBV15; j_call: TRBJ2-7; clone_size: once; d_call: TRBD1; cdr3_aa: CAASSGTGGDEQYF; cdr3_nt: TGTGCCGCCAGCAGTGGGACAGGGGGCGACGAGCAGTACTTC
v_call: TRBV2; j_call: TRBJ1-1; clone_size: NA; d_call: NA; cdr3_aa: CASRPTLMNTEAFF; cdr3_nt: TGTGCCAGCAGACCCACACTAATGAACACTGAAGCTTTCTTT
v_call: TRBV20-1; j_call: TRBJ2-5; clone_size: many; d_call: TRBD1; cdr3_aa: CSASGTGVGETQYF; cdr3_nt: TGCAGTGCTAGCGGTACAGGGGTAGGAGAGACCCAGTACTTC
v_call: TRBV12-3/TRBV12-4; j_call: TRBJ2-5; clone_size: NA; d_call: NA; cdr3_aa: CASSSREGGNQETQYF; cdr3_nt: TGTGCCAGCAGTTCCCGAGAGGGGGGCAATCAAGAGACCCAGTACTTC
v_call: TRBV7-3; j_call: TRBJ2-2; clone_size: many; d_call: NA; cdr3_aa: CASSSGTGPFRELFF; cdr3_nt: TGTGCCAGCAGCTCTGGAACGGGACCGTTTAGGGAGCTGTTTTTT
v_call: TRBV7-2; j_call: TRBJ1-1; clone_size: NA; d_call: TRBD1; cdr3_aa: CASSSTGGGPNTEAFF; cdr3_nt: TGTGCCAGCAGCTCGACAGGGGGCGGGCCGAACACTGAAGCTTTCTTT
v_call: TRBV7-9; j_call: TRBJ2-5; clone_size: NA; d_call: TRBD2; cdr3_aa: CASGLLGGRAKETQYF; cdr3_nt: TGTGCCAGCGGCTTACTTGGCGGGAGGGCCAAAGAGACCCAGTACTTC
v_call: TRBV19; j_call: TRBJ2-2; clone_size: many; d_call: NA; cdr3_aa: CASTLPGRTDTGELFF; cdr3_nt: TGTGCCAGTACCCTCCCGGGGAGGACGGACACCGGGGAGCTGTTTTTT
v_call: TRBV7-2; j_call: TRBJ2-7; clone_size: NA; d_call: TRBD2; cdr3_aa: CASSLWRGRAIRYEQYF; cdr3_nt: TGTGCCAGCAGCTTGTGGCGCGGGAGGGCCATCAGGTACGAGCAGTACTTC
v_call: TRBV7-2; j_call: TRBJ1-3; clone_size: NA; d_call: NA; cdr3_aa: CASSLASLSGNTIYF; cdr3_nt: TGTGCCAGCAGCTTAGCGTCCCTCTCTGGAAACACCATATATTTT
v_call: TRBV11-1; j_call: TRBJ2-7; clone_size: NA; d_call: NA; cdr3_aa: CASSLFGTGYEQYF; cdr3_nt: TGTGCCAGCAGCTTATTCGGGACGGGGTACGAGCAGTACTTC
v_call: TRBV20-1; j_call: TRBJ2-1; clone_size: NA; d_call: NA; cdr3_aa: CSAGSTNEQFF; cdr3_nt: TGCAGTGCTGGAAGCACAAATGAGCAGTTCTTC
v_call: TRBV29-1; j_call: TRBJ1-1; clone_size: NA; d_call: TRBD1; cdr3_aa: CSSREGQRNTEAFF; cdr3_nt: TGCAGCTCCCGAGAGGGACAGAGGAACACTGAAGCTTTCTTT
v_call: TRBV19; j_call: TRBJ2-5; clone_size: few; d_call: NA; cdr3_aa: CASSQRGGEETQYF; cdr3_nt: TGTGCCAGTAGTCAAAGAGGGGGGGAAGAGACCCAGTACTTC
v_call: TRBV29-1; j_call: TRBJ2-3; clone_size: few; d_call: NA; cdr3_aa: CSVAAGTDTQYF; cdr3_nt: TGCAGCGTGGCGGCGGGCACAGATACGCAGTATTTT
v_call: TRBV7-9; j_call: TRBJ2-2; clone_size: many; d_call: TRBD2; cdr3_aa: CASSLAGPNTGELFF; cdr3_nt: TGTGCCAGCAGCCTAGCGGGGCCGAACACCGGGGAGCTGTTTTTT
v_call: TRBV24-1; j_call: TRBJ2-1; clone_size: NA; d_call: NA; cdr3_aa: CATSTVLAGRNEQFF; cdr3_nt: TGTGCCACCAGTACCGTACTAGCAGGGCGCAATGAGCAGTTCTTC
v_call: TRBV7-2; j_call: TRBJ2-7; clone_size: few; d_call: NA; cdr3_aa: CASSFQERKGEQYF; cdr3_nt: TGTGCCAGCAGCTTTCAGGAGAGGAAGGGCGAGCAGTACTTC
v_call: TRBV10-3; j_call: TRBJ1-1; clone_size: once; d_call: TRBD1; cdr3_aa: CAIRGQGRSVYTEAFF; cdr3_nt: TGTGCCATCAGGGGACAGGGTAGGAGCGTGTACACTGAAGCTTTCTTT
v_call: TRBV7-7; j_call: TRBJ2-2; clone_size: many; d_call: NA; cdr3_aa: CASSPALTGELFF; cdr3_nt: TGTGCTAGCAGTCCCGCGCTCACCGGGGAGCTGTTTTTT
v_call: TRBV28; j_call: TRBJ2-7; clone_size: many; d_call: TRBD1; cdr3_aa: CASSSATGGNYEQYF; cdr3_nt: TGTGCCAGCAGTTCCGCCACAGGGGGTAACTACGAGCAGTACTTC
v_call: TRBV9; j_call: TRBJ2-7; clone_size: NA; d_call: NA; cdr3_aa: CASSVPQWAIFYEQYF; cdr3_nt: TGTGCCAGCAGCGTACCTCAGTGGGCAATCTTCTACGAGCAGTACTTC